This TCR beta chain emerged from a study of blood T cells in healthy people across ages. Study-wide findings and caveats: No one knew whether donors had CMV, which possibly confounded expanded clonotype changes. Whereas aged donors had fewer naive CD4+ cells, long-lived donors had more of them and higher diversity. Estimates of diversity drawn from one million T cells were considered underestimates.

The second PCR ran roughly 6 to 11 cycles with a sample-barcoded 5' primer and J-beta primers. TCRdb re-called the 5' RACE reads through MiXCR, storing one row per CDR3 protein. The sample contains roughly 1.5 million distinct CDR3 sequences, less than 45% of which appear only once. V was clipped by 5 bases and J by 1 base, with 15 bases between them. From germline, CDR1 is SGHVS and CDR2 FNYEAQ. The length of the CDR3 is 16 residues. About this clonotype itself: Its antigen is not identified.

Sequencing was done on a sample of blood. The rearrangement links TRBV7-6 to TRBJ2-1; maybe TRBD1 (5 bases). The clonotype originates from a young woman in good health. CDR3 nucleotide sequence: TGTGCCAGCAGCGGGTCAGGGTTTAGATCCTACAATGAGCAGTTCTTC. Translating gives CASSGSGFRSYNEQFF.